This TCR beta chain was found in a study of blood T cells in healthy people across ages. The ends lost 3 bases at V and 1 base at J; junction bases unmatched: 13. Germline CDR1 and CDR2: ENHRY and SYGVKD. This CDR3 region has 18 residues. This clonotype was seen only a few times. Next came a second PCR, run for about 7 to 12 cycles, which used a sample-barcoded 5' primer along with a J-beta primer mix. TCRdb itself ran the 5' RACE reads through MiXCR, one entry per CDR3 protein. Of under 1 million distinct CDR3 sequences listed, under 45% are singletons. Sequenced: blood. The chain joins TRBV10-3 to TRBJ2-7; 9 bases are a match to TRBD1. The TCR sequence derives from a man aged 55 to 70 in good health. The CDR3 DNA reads TGTGCCATCAGTGACCGGGACAGGGCCAGGCTGGGATCCTACGAGCAGTACTTC. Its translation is CAISDRDRARLGSYEQYF.